This T cell receptor beta chain was identified in a study of PD-1 blockade in classical Hodgkin lymphoma. Whole-study results and caveats: Repertoire differences have undefined causes, possibly disease activity or prior therapy. Newly diagnosed patients were reported to exhibit reduced baseline TCR diversity relative to healthy donors. Complete responders started with a diversity level that resembled newly diagnosed patients at baseline.

Time point: cycle 4 day 1 (C4D1), after 5 to 7 weeks of nivolumab. Following autologous stem cell transplantation, relapse occurred in every patient, and exposure to brentuximab vedotin varied. Using immunoSEQ multiplex PCR, the repertoire was profiled, and TCRdb retains in-frame clones only, with some absent. The sample lists some 90,000 clones; approximately 86% were seen once. This clone was recorded once. Its antigen is as yet unknown. This receptor was obtained from a human donor with classical Hodgkin lymphoma. This sample comprised peripheral blood mononuclear cells (PBMCs), obtained before the fourth cycle of nivolumab.

The CDR3 spells CASSSYGPREDTF. CDR3 bases: TGTGCCAGCAGCTCGTACGGGCCCAGGGAGGACACCTTC. This chain uses TRBV5-6 with TRBJ1-2; tentatively, D is TRBD1 (5 bases). CDR3 length equals 13 residues. The germline CDR1 and CDR2 sequences are SGHDT and YYEEEE. Trimming took 3 bases from V and 12 from J, leaving 18 bases between them.